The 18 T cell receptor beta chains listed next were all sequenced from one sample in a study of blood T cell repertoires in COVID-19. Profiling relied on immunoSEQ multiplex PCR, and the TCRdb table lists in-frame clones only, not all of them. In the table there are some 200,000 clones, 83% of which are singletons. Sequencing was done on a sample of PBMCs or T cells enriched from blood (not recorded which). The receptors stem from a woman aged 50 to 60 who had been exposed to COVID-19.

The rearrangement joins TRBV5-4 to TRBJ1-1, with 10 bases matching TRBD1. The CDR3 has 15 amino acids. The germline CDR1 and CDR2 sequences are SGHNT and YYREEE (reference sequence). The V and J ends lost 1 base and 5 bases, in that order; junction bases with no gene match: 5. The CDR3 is CASSLRTGGGTEAFF. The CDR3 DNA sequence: TGTGCCAGCAGCTTGAGGACAGGGGGTGGGACTGAAGCTTTCTTT.

The CDR3 protein is CASSFRGSGGITQGAKNIQYF. DNA for the CDR3: TGTGCCAGCAGTTTCCGGGGTAGCGGGGGCATCACGCAGGGAGCCAAAAACATTCAGTACTTC. The rearrangement joins TRBV27 to TRBJ2-4; 9 bases match TRBD2. The CDR3 is 21 residues long. V lost 3 bases, J lost 0 bases, and 18 bases stayed unmatched. CDR1 is MNHEY, CDR2 SMNVEV, per germline (reference sequence).

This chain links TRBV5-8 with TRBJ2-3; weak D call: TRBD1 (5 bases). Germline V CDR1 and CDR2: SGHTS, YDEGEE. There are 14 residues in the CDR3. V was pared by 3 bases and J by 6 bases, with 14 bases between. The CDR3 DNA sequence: TGTGCCAGCAGCTCGAGACAGCTCAGGGATACGCAGTATTTT. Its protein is CASSSRQLRDTQYF.

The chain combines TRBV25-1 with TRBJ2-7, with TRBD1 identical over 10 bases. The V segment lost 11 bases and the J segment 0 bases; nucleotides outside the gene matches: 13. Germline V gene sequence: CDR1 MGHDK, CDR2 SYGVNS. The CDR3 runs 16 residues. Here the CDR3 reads CALLGTGVMSSYEQYF. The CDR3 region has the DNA TGTGCCCTATTGGGGACAGGGGTTATGAGCTCCTACGAGCAGTACTTC.

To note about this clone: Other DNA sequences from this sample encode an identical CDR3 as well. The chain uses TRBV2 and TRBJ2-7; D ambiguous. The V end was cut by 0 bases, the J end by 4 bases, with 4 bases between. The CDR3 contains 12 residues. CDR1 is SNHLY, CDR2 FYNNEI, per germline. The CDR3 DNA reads TGTGCCAGCAGTGAAGCTAGTTACGAGCAGTACTTC. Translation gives CASSEASYEQYF.

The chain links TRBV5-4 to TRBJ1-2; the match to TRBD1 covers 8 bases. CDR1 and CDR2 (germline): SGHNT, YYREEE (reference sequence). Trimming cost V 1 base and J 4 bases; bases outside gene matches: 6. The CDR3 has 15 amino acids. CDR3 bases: TGTGCCAGCAGCTTGTCCACGACAGGGGCCTATGGCTACACCTTC. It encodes CASSLSTTGAYGYTF.

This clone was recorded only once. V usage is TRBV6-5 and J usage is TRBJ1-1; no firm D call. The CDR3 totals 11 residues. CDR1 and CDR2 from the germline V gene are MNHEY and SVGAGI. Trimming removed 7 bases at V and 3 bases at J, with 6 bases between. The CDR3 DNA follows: TGTGCCAGCAAAAGAGACACTGAAGCTTTCTTT. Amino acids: CASKRDTEAFF.

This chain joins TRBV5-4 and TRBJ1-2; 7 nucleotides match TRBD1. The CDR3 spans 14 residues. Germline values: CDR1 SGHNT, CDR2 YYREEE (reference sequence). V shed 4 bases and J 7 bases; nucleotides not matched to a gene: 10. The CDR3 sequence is CASSPAGGVGGYTF. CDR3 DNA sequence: TGTGCCAGCAGCCCCGCAGGGGGAGTAGGTGGCTACACCTTC. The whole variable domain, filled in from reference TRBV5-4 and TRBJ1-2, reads ETGVTQSPTHLIKTRGQQVTLRCSSQSGHNTVSWYQQALGQGPQFIFQYYREEENGRGNFPPRFSGLQFPNYSSELNVNALELDDSALYLCASSPAGGVGGYTFGSGTRLTVV.

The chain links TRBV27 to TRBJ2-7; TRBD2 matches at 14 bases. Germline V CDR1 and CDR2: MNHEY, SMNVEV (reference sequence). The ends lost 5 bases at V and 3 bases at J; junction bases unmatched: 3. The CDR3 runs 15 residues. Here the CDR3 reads CASSPGLAGGYEQYF. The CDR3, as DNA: TGTGCCAGCAGTCCAGGACTAGCGGGGGGCTACGAGCAGTACTTC.

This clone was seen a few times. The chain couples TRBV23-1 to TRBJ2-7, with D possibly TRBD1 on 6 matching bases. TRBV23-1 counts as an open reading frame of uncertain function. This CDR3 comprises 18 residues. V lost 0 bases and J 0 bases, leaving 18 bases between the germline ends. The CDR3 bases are TGCGCCAGCAGTCAATCATGGCGCTGGGACAACACCTCCTACGAGCAGTACTTC. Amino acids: CASSQSWRWDNTSYEQYF.

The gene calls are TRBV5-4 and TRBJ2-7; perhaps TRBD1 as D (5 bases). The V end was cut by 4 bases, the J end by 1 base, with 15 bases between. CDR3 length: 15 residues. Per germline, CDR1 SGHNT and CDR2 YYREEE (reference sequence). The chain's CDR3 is CASSPGLGVSYEQYF. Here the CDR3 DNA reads TGTGCCAGCAGCCCCGGGCTAGGGGTTTCCTACGAGCAGTACTTC.

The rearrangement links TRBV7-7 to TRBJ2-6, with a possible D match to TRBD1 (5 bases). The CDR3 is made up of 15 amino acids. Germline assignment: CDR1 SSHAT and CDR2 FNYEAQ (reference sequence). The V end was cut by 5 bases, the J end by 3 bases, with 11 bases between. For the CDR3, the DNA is TGTGCCAGCAGCCCAGACAGTTTTGGGGCCAACGTCCTGACTTTC. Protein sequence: CASSPDSFGANVLTF. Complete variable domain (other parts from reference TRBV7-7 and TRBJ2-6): GAGVSQSPRYKVTKRGQDVTLRCDPISSHATLYWYQQALGQGPEFLTYFNYEAQPDKSGLPSDRFSAERPEGSISTLTIQRTEQRDSAMYRCASSPDSFGANVLTFGAGSRLTVL.

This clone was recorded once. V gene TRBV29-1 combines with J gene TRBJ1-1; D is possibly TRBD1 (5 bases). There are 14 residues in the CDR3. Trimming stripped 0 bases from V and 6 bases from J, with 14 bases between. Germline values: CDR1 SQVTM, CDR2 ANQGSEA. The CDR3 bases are TGCAGCGTTGAAGACCTGACAGAACGCGCTGAAGCTTTCTTT. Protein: CSVEDLTERAEAFF.

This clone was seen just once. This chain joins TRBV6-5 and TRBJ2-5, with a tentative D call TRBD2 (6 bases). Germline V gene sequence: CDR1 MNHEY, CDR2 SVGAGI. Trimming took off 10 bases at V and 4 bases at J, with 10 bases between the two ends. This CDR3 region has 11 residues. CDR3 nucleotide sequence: TGTGCCACCTCCGGGGGAGAGACCCAGTACTTC. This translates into CATSGGETQYF.

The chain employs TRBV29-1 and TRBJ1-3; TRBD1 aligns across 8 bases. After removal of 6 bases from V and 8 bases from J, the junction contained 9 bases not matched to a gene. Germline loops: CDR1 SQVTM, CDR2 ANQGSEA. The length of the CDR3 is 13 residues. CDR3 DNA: TGCAGCGTGCCTGGACAGGGTAAAGACACCATATATTTT. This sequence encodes CSVPGQGKDTIYF.

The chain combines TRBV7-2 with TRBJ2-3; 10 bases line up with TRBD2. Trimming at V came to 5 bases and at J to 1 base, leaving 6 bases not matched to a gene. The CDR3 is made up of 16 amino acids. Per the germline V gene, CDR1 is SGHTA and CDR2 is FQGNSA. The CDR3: CASSQRAGGGTDTQYF. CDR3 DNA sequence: TGTGCCAGCAGCCAACGAGCGGGGGGGGGCACAGATACGCAGTATTTT.

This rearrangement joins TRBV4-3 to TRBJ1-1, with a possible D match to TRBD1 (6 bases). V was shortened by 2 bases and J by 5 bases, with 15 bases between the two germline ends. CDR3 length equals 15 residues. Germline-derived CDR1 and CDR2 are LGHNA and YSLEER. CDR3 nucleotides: TGCGCCAGCAGCCAATCCGGGACAAGAGGAACTGAAGCTTTCTTT. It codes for CASSQSGTRGTEAFF.

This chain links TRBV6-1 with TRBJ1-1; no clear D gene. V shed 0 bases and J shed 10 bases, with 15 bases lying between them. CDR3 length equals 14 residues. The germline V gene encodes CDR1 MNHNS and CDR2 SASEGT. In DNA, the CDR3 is TGTGCCAGCAGTGAAGCTCGAGGAGTTCCTTCAGCTTTCTTT. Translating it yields CASSEARGVPSAFF.